These 21 T cell receptor beta chains share one sample of origin, sequenced in a study of tumor-infiltrating lymphocytes in oesophageal squamous cell carcinoma. Using its own MiXCR run on the PCR reads, TCRdb lists one record per CDR3 protein. The sample contains 21,000 or so distinct CDR3 sequences, less than 45% of which appear only once. The specimen sequenced was esophageal tumor tissue. The receptor source for this set is a male donor with esophageal squamous cell carcinoma.

This clonotype was seen many times. The rearrangement joins TRBV28 to TRBJ2-1; D might be TRBD1 (5 bases). Trimming cost V 3 bases and J 7 bases, with 7 bases left between them. Germline values: CDR1 MDHEN, CDR2 SYDVKM. This CDR3 contains 12 residues. This CDR3 reads CASSFRENEQFF. DNA for the CDR3: TGTGCCAGCAGTTTCAGGGAAAATGAGCAGTTCTTC.

V gene TRBV7-6 combines with J gene TRBJ2-1, with D unclear. Germline CDR1 SGHVS, CDR2 FNYEAQ. The CDR3 length is 13 residues. Trimming removed 5 bases at V and 11 bases at J, with 16 bases between. This CDR3 is CASSPPIAQQQFF. The CDR3 region has the DNA TGTGCCAGCAGCCCCCCTATTGCACAACAGCAGTTCTTC.

This clonotype was counted a few times. The V gene is TRBV7-2, the J gene TRBJ2-7, with D maybe TRBD1 (5 bases). This CDR3 region has 14 residues. Germline V gene sequence: CDR1 SGHTA, CDR2 FQGNSA. V shed 2 bases and J shed 6 bases, with 14 bases lying between them. The CDR3 sequence is CASSLRQNQGEQYF. The DNA for the CDR3 is TGTGCCAGCAGCTTAAGACAAAACCAGGGCGAGCAGTACTTC. The whole variable domain, filled in from reference TRBV7-2 and TRBJ2-7, reads GAGVSQSPSNKVTEKGKDVELRCDPISGHTALYWYRQSLGQGLEFLIYFQGNSAPDKSGLPSDRFSAERTGGSVSTLTIQRTQQEDSAVYLCASSLRQNQGEQYFGPGTRLTVT.

This clonotype was seen repeatedly, ten times or more. V and J are TRBV5-6 and TRBJ1-1, with 8 bases matching TRBD1. This CDR3 is 13 amino acids long. Germline lookup yields CDR1 SGHDT and CDR2 YYEEEE. J was trimmed by 5 bases and V by 4 bases; bases with no gene match: 4. CDR3 coding DNA: TGTGCCAGCAGCCCTGACAGGGGAACTGAAGCTTTCTTT. Translating gives CASSPDRGTEAFF. The full variable domain, in which reference TRBV5-6 and TRBJ1-1 provide the parts outside the CDR3, is DAGVTQSPTHLIKTRGQQVTLRCSPKSGHDTVSWYQQALGQGPQFIFQYYEEEERQRGNFPDRFSGHQFPNYSSELNVNALLLGDSALYLCASSPDRGTEAFFGQGTRLTVV.

This clonotype was counted a few times. The J gene is TRBJ2-5, the V gene TRBV10-2; D possibly uses TRBD1 or TRBD2 (5 bases each). The CDR3 length is 14 residues. Trimming took 2 bases from V and 5 from J, leaving 12 bases between them. From germline, CDR1 is WSHSY and CDR2 SAAADI. The CDR3 DNA sequence: TGCGCCAGCAGTGAGATTGGGGGAGTGGAGACCCAGTACTTC. Translating it yields CASSEIGGVETQYF.

This chain connects TRBV11-2 to TRBJ2-7; 8 nucleotides line up with TRBD1. CDR1 and CDR2 from the germline V gene are SGHAT and FQNNGV. There are 15 residues in the CDR3. The V and J ends lost 5 bases and 3 bases, in that order; junction bases with no gene match: 9. The chain's CDR3 is CASSKNPGQGYEQYF. The DNA for the CDR3 is TGTGCCAGCAGCAAAAATCCCGGACAGGGCTACGAGCAGTACTTC.

The sample holds many counts of this clonotype. This may be a read error, as it is one base from a much larger clone. The gene calls are TRBV7-2 and TRBJ2-4; tentative D call: TRBD2 (7 bases). Trimming took 2 bases from V and 13 from J, leaving 21 bases between them. Germline CDR1 reads SGHTA; CDR2 reads FQGNSA. The CDR3 extends over 15 amino acids. As DNA, the CDR3 is TGTGCCAGCAGCTTAAAAGGGGGGGGGGCCCTCCAGCAGTACTTC. It specifies CASSLKGGGALQQYF.

By share, this clonotype counts as medium-sized. V gene TRBV7-3 combines with J gene TRBJ2-6, with TRBD1 matching over 7 bases. CDR3 length: 17 amino acids. Germline V gene lookup returns CDR1 SGHTA and CDR2 FQGTGA. Unmatched junction bases numbered 7, after V lost 5 bases and J lost 0 bases. CDR3 residues: CASSARGQISGANVLTF. The CDR3 DNA reads as TGTGCCAGCAGCGCTAGGGGACAGATCTCTGGGGCCAACGTCCTGACTTTC.

The sample holds many counts of this clonotype. V is TRBV5-5 and J is TRBJ2-7; D uncertain. CDR3 length: 14 residues. Germline CDR1 and CDR2: SGHKS and YYEKEE (reference sequence). Trimming pared 1 base from V and 7 bases from J, leaving 15 bases between. Here the CDR3 DNA reads TGTGCCAGCAGCTTGACTAACACCTTTGGAGAGCAGTACTTC. Translated: CASSLTNTFGEQYF.

Comment on this clonotype: A much larger clone sits a single nucleotide away, making a read error possible. The chain employs TRBV27 and TRBJ2-3, with D possibly being TRBD1 (6 bases). Gene TRBJ2-5 matches the end of the DNA better, so the J call may be wrong. Germline loops: CDR1 MNHEY, CDR2 SMNVEV (reference sequence). The CDR3 extends over 15 amino acids. The CDR3 DNA reads TGTGCCAGCTCTCGCGAAGGACAGCTGAGGGAGACCCAGTACTTC. The encoded protein is CASSREGQLRETQYF.

There are many counts of this clonotype. The chain employs TRBV27 and TRBJ2-6; no clear D gene. The CDR3 contains 15 residues. CDR1 is MNHEY, CDR2 SMNVEV, per germline (reference sequence). Trimming left V 5 bases short and J 0 bases short, with 8 bases between. The CDR3 spells CASSPIFSGANVLTF. In DNA form, the CDR3 reads TGTGCCAGCAGTCCCATCTTCTCTGGGGCCAACGTCCTGACTTTC.

V and J are TRBV12-3 or TRBV12-4 and TRBJ2-5; 9 bases fit TRBD1. With the DNA end fitting TRBJ2-1 better, the J assignment may be wrong. This CDR3 has 13 amino acids. The CDR3 coding sequence is TGTGCCAGCAGTGGACAGGGGAGCAATGAGCAGTTCTTC. Protein sequence: CASSGQGSNEQFF.

This clonotype has just one count. This chain links TRBV28 with TRBJ1-2; 9 bases map to TRBD1. J gave up 3 bases and V 7 bases, and 3 bases lay outside the gene matches. The germline gives CDR1 MDHEN, CDR2 SYDVKM. The length of the CDR3 is 13 residues. The chain's CDR3 is CASNTGGHYGYTF. The CDR3 nucleotides read TGTGCCAGCAACACAGGGGGCCACTATGGCTACACCTTC.

This clonotype was observed many times. The J gene is TRBJ2-7, the V gene TRBV27; 7 bases fit TRBD2. The CDR3 has 14 residues. From germline, CDR1 is MNHEY and CDR2 SMNVEV (reference sequence). V lost 5 bases and J lost 2; bases outside the gene matches: 6. This CDR3 reads CASSTGTKAYEQYF. The CDR3 nucleotides read TGTGCCAGCAGTACCGGGACTAAGGCCTACGAGCAGTACTTC.

This clonotype was found many times. J is TRBJ1-6 and V is TRBV15, with D hard to call. Germline assignment: CDR1 LNHNV and CDR2 YYDKDF (reference sequence). CDR3 length: 14 amino acids. The V and J ends lost 0 bases and 7 bases respectively, with 7 bases between them. CDR3 nucleotides: TGTGCCACCAGCAGAGATGGGATGAATTCACCCCTCCACTTT. Protein product: CATSRDGMNSPLHF.

This clonotype has ten or more counts. The V gene is TRBV4-2, the J gene TRBJ2-3, with 8 bases matching TRBD1. In germline, CDR1 is LGHNA, CDR2 YNFKEQ. This CDR3 spans 16 amino acids. V was pared by 4 bases and J by 0 bases, with 6 bases of the junction left unmatched. In DNA form, the CDR3 reads TGTGCCAGCAGCCTTCGTCAGGGGGCTAGCACAGATACGCAGTATTTT. This sequence encodes CASSLRQGASTDTQYF.

CDR3 protein: CASSTPGTGWREQYF. The CDR3 region has the DNA TGTGCCAGCAGCACCCCCGGGACAGGGTGGAGAGAGCAGTACTTC. This sequence joins TRBV5-4 and TRBJ2-7, with 9 nucleotides matching TRBD1. J was trimmed by 7 bases and V by 4 bases; bases with no gene match: 12. Germline V gives CDR1 SGHNT, CDR2 YYREEE (reference sequence). This CDR3 is 15 amino acids long.

The chain employs TRBV12-3 or TRBV12-4 and TRBJ2-1; the D gene could be TRBD1 or TRBD2 (5 bases each). The CDR3 is made up of 14 amino acids. The germline V and J ends were trimmed by 1 base and 5 bases, with 9 bases remaining between them. CDR3 coding DNA: TGTGCCAGCAGTTTAGGAGGGACCGACAATGAGCAGTTCTTC. It encodes CASSLGGTDNEQFF.

This clonotype has a handful of counts. A much larger clonotype is one base distant, so this may be a read error. V is TRBV6-1 and J is TRBJ2-1; D remains unclear. The DNA end favors TRBJ2-7, so the J call may be wrong. CDR1 and CDR2 from the germline V gene are MNHNS and SASEGT. The CDR3 covers 15 residues. The CDR3 region is CASSLDPSSYNEQYF. The CDR3 bases are TGTGCCAGCAGTTTGGACCCGAGCTCCTACAATGAGCAGTACTTC.

This clonotype has ten or more counts. The CDR3 bases are TGCGCCAGCAGCCGTTGGACTAGCACAGATACGCAGTATTTT. Translating gives CASSRWTSTDTQYF. The chain recombines TRBV5-1 with TRBJ2-3; perhaps TRBD2 as D (5 bases). V was clipped by 4 bases and J by 0 bases, with 9 bases between them. This CDR3 comprises 14 residues. Looked up from germline, CDR1 is SGHRS and CDR2 is YFSETQ.

This clonotype was seen at least ten times. This is likely a read error, given that the CDR3 carries no conserved phenylalanine or tryptophan at its end. The DNA is left out, because the CDR3 cannot be placed on it with certainty; the CDR3 is given as TCRdb lists it. The gene calls are TRBV7-3 and TRBJ2-3; the table's D call of TRBD1 was not tested on the DNA. The CDR3 sequence runs 16 residues, both termini included. Germline V gene data show CDR1 as SGHTA and CDR2 as FQGTGA. The chain's CDR3 is CASSLGTEIHPSTLGT.